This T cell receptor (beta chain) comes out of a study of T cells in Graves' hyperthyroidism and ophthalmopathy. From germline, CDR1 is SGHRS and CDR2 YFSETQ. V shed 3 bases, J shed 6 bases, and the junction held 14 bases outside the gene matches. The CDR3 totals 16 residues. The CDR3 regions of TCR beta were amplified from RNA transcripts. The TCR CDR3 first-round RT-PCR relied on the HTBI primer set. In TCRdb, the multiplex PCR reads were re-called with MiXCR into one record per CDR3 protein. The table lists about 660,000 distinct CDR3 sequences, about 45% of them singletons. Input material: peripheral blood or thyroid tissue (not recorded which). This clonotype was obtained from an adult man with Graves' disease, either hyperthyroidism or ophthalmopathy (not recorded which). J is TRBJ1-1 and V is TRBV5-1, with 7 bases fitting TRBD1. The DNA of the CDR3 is TGCGCCAGCAGCTCTGAGGCGCCCGGACAGGACGCTGAAGCTTTCTTT. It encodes CASSSEAPGQDAEAFF.